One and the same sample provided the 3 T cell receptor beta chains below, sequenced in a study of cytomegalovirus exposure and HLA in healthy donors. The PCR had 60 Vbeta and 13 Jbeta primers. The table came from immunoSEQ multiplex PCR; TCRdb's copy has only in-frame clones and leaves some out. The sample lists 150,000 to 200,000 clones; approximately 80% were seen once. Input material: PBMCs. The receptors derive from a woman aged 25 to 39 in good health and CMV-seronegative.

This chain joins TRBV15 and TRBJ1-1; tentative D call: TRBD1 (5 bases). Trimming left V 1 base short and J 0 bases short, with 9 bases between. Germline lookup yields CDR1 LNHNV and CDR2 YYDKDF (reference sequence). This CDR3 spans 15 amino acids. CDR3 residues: CATSRGWGMNTEAFF. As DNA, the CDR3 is TGTGCCACCAGCAGAGGGTGGGGCATGAACACTGAAGCTTTCTTT.

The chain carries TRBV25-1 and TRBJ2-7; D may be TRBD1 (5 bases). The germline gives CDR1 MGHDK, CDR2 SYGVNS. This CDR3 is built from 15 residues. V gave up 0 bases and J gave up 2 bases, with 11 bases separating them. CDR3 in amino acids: CASSEYGRAPYEQYF. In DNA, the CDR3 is TGTGCCAGCAGTGAATATGGCAGGGCCCCCTACGAGCAGTACTTC.

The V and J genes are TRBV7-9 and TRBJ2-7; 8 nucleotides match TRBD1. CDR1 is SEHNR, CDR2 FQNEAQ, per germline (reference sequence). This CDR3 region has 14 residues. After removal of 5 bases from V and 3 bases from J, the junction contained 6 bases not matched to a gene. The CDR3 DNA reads TGTGCCAGCAGCGCACGGACAGGGCGCTACGAGCAGTACTTC. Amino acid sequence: CASSARTGRYEQYF.